This entry lists 32 T cell receptor beta chains sequenced from one sample in a study of T-cell reconstitution after alpha-beta-depleted transplantation in children (dated by TCRdb to about 2016). The sample's treatment or condition, from its label and the paper: allogeneic hematopoietic cell transplantation with graft depleted of TCRalphabeta T cells and CD19 B cells. Libraries were prepared through PCR. Data came from an Illumina HiSeq 2500. To normalize quantification of the TCRbeta repertoire, the TCR libraries were built with molecular barcoding that relied on unique molecular identifiers. In-frame beta chains were kept once TCRdb had trimmed the public reads at Q25 with fastp and called clones with MiXCR. Each entry is one CDR3 protein sequence, shown with its most common DNA and genes. This sample has fewer than 550,000 distinct CDR3 sequences in its table, and more than 9.5% of those were observed once. The top ten constitute 14% of the sample.

The specimen was PBMCs, mostly from graft donor cells, collected 180 days after TCRalphabeta/CD19-depleted stem cell transplant. These receptors were obtained from a female patient aged 2 to 10 who had a stem cell transplant for aplastic anemia, so the T cells may come from the graft donor.

As for this clonotype: Sequence at one end of the junction differs from germline and may be a read error. CDR3 in DNA: TGTGCCAGCTCTACCCGAGCCTCCAACGAGCAGTACTTC. Amino acids: CASSTRASNEQYF. The chain employs TRBV18 and TRBJ2-7; the D is unclear. Per germline, CDR1 KGHSH and CDR2 LQKENI. There are 13 residues in the CDR3.

The CDR3 nucleotides are TGTGCCAGCAGCTCGCCGCGGAGCGGGAGTATCAATGAGCAGTTCTTC. Translation gives CASSSPRSGSINEQFF. The J gene is TRBJ2-1, the V gene TRBV5-6; 8 bases fit TRBD2. This CDR3 contains 16 residues. Trimming took 3 bases from V and 6 from J; bases not matched to a gene: 11. CDR1 SGHDT and CDR2 YYEEEE come from the germline V gene.

This clonotype was recorded a few times. V and J are TRBV28 and TRBJ1-2; TRBD1 matches at 8 bases. The CDR3 spans 14 residues. V gave up 3 bases and J gave up 8 bases; unmatched junction bases: 8. Germline lookup yields CDR1 MDHEN and CDR2 SYDVKM. Written as DNA, the CDR3 is TGTGCCAGCAGTTTTCTTCAGGGGGCGGGAGGCTACACCTTC. Residues: CASSFLQGAGGYTF.

The rearrangement uses TRBV18 and TRBJ1-1; tentative D call: TRBD1 (6 bases). The ends were cut back, 3 bases at V and 4 bases at J, with 18 bases in the middle. Per the germline V gene, CDR1 is KGHSH and CDR2 is LQKENI. The CDR3 extends over 16 amino acids. CDR3 protein: CASSPNRRGVRTEAFF. The DNA for the CDR3 is TGTGCCAGCTCACCTAACCGAAGGGGGGTTCGCACTGAAGCTTTCTTT.

This clonotype was observed many times. The chain combines TRBV27 with TRBJ1-1, with TRBD1 matching 7 bases. V shed 6 bases and J 1 base; nucleotides not matched to a gene: 11. Per germline, CDR1 MNHEY and CDR2 SMNVEV (reference sequence). CDR3 size: 16 residues. The CDR3 DNA reads as TGTGCCAGCAGCCCGATGACCGGGACAGCGAACACTGAAGCTTTCTTT. Protein: CASSPMTGTANTEAFF.

This clonotype was observed a few times. The chain combines TRBV20-1 with TRBJ1-6; no clear D gene. This CDR3 has 11 amino acids. The V end was cut by 0 bases, the J end by 6 bases, with 0 bases between. Germline V gives CDR1 DFQATT, CDR2 SNEGSKA (reference sequence). CDR3 amino acids: CSARDNSPLHF. The DNA of the CDR3 is TGCAGTGCTAGAGATAATTCACCCCTCCACTTT.

The chain is built from TRBV12-3 or TRBV12-4 and TRBJ1-5, with TRBD1 identical over 7 bases. The CDR3 has 15 residues. J lost 4 bases, V lost 2 bases, and 5 bases had no gene match. The CDR3 DNA reads TGTGCCAGCAGTTTACCGGGACAGTTGAATCAGCCCCAGCATTTT. This codes for CASSLPGQLNQPQHF.

This clonotype was picked up a small number of times. This chain uses TRBV19 with TRBJ1-1; no definite D call. Germline values: CDR1 LNHDA, CDR2 SQIVND (reference sequence). The CDR3 totals 15 residues. The germline V and J ends were trimmed by 1 base and 1 base, with 10 bases remaining between them. The CDR3 DNA reads as TGTGCCAGTAGTATAGTGCCAGAAAGGAACACTGAAGCTTTCTTT. The encoded protein is CASSIVPERNTEAFF.

In this sample, this clonotype turned up a few times. This chain uses TRBV14 with TRBJ1-2; 7 nucleotides match TRBD1. Germline V gene data show CDR1 as SGHDN and CDR2 as FVKESK. After removal of 7 bases from V and 8 bases from J, the junction contained 10 bases not matched to a gene. The CDR3 consists of 13 residues. CDR3 sequence reads: CASTQGVSEGYTF. The CDR3 DNA is TGTGCCAGCACTCAGGGGGTGTCGGAAGGCTACACCTTC.

This clonotype was seen repeatedly, ten times or more. The chain combines TRBV5-1 with TRBJ2-1; 9 positions match TRBD1. This CDR3 region has 13 residues. CDR1 and CDR2 (germline): SGHRS, YFSETQ. With 2 bases clipped from V and 10 bases from J, the junction kept 4 bases outside the gene matches. The CDR3: CASSFPGQGEQFF. The CDR3 DNA sequence: TGCGCCAGCAGCTTCCCGGGACAGGGAGAGCAGTTCTTC.

Ten or more counts support this clonotype. The chain uses TRBV5-1 and TRBJ2-2; 10 positions agree with TRBD2. The CDR3 runs 16 residues. The germline V gene encodes CDR1 SGHRS and CDR2 YFSETQ. The J segment lost 4 bases and the V segment lost 3 bases, leaving 6 bases of the junction unmatched. CDR3: CASSSLAGVSTGELFF. The DNA of the CDR3 is TGCGCCAGCAGCTCTCTAGCGGGAGTGTCCACCGGGGAGCTGTTTTTT.

V is TRBV19 and J is TRBJ1-1; 8 bases map to TRBD1. V lost 4 bases to trimming and J lost 0 bases; unmatched junction nucleotides: 13. The V gene's germline CDR1 is LNHDA and CDR2 SQIVND (reference sequence). This CDR3 has 18 residues. As DNA, the CDR3 is TGTGCCAGTAGTACAATAATCGGACAGGGAGGAATGAACACTGAAGCTTTCTTT. This encodes CASSTIIGQGGMNTEAFF.

The CDR3 DNA sequence: TGTGCCAGCAGAGACCCGGGACAGGGTTACAATGAGCAGTTCTTC. Translated: CASRDPGQGYNEQFF. The chain links TRBV7-9 to TRBJ2-1; 9 bases align to TRBD1. The CDR3 extends over 15 amino acids. Germline V gene sequence: CDR1 SEHNR, CDR2 FQNEAQ (reference sequence). J was trimmed by 4 bases and V by 6 bases; bases with no gene match: 7. The variable domain in full, completed from reference TRBV7-9 and TRBJ2-1, reads DTGVSQNPRHKITKRGQNVTFRCDPISEHNRLYWYRQTLGQGPEFLTYFQNEAQLEKSRLLSDRFSAERPKGSFSTLEIQRTEQGDSAMYLCASRDPGQGYNEQFFGPGTRLTVL.

This clonotype was counted between two and nine times. The chain couples TRBV19 to TRBJ1-1; TRBD1 agrees at 10 bases. CDR1 and CDR2 (germline): LNHDA, SQIVND (reference sequence). V lost 9 bases and J lost 7; bases outside the gene matches: 11. The CDR3 extends over 14 amino acids. CDR3 amino acids: CASLRGQGNDEAFF. The DNA of the CDR3 is TGTGCCAGCCTGAGGGGACAGGGGAACGATGAAGCTTTCTTT. The whole variable domain, filled in from reference TRBV19 and TRBJ1-1, reads DGGITQSPKYLFRKEGQNVTLSCEQNLNHDAMYWYRQDPGQGLRLIYYSQIVNDFQKGDIAEGYSVSREKKESFPLTVTSAQKNPTAFYLCASLRGQGNDEAFFGQGTRLTVV.

This clonotype occurred once. This chain links TRBV24-1 with TRBJ2-4; D not certain. V lost 7 bases, J lost 0 bases, and 21 bases lay in between. Germline V gives CDR1 KGHDR, CDR2 SFDVKD. The CDR3 is 18 amino acids. The CDR3 sequence is CATSHNLIKTLAKNIQYF. In DNA, the CDR3 is TGTGCCACCAGCCACAACCTCATCAAGACCTTAGCCAAAAACATTCAGTACTTC.

The chain is built from TRBV7-6 and TRBJ2-1; no clear D gene. The germline gives CDR1 SGHVS, CDR2 FNYEAQ. The ends were cut back, 2 bases at V and 1 base at J, with 9 bases in the middle. The CDR3 has 15 amino acids. CDR3 region: CASSLWSSSYNEQFF. Written as DNA, the CDR3 is TGTGCCAGCAGCTTATGGAGTTCATCCTACAATGAGCAGTTCTTC.

The table lists this clonotype with many counts. J is TRBJ2-7 and V is TRBV7-8, with D unresolved. Trimming removed 0 bases from V and 0 bases from J, with 12 bases in between. This CDR3 contains 16 residues. In germline, CDR1 is SGHVS, CDR2 FQNEAQ. The CDR3 loop reads CASSLAAALSSYEQYF. Written as DNA, the CDR3 is TGTGCCAGCAGCTTAGCAGCAGCGCTGAGCTCCTACGAGCAGTACTTC.

The chain combines TRBV7-9 with TRBJ1-1, with TRBD1 as a possible D gene (6 bases). The germline V gene encodes CDR1 SEHNR and CDR2 FQNEAQ (reference sequence). With 5 bases removed from V and 8 bases from J, the gap between germline ends came to 12 bases. The CDR3 sequence is 12 residues long. CDR3 sequence reads: CASSGEGGEAFF. For the CDR3, the DNA is TGTGCCAGCAGCGGAGAAGGGGGGGAAGCTTTCTTT.

The chain employs TRBV20-1 and TRBJ2-3, with a weak D call TRBD1 (5 bases). Germline values: CDR1 DFQATT, CDR2 SNEGSKA (reference sequence). The CDR3 loop spans 14 amino acids. Trimming removed 4 bases from V and 0 bases from J, with 11 bases in between. CDR3 nucleotide sequence: TGCAGTGCTATCCAAAAGGGGAGCACAGATACGCAGTATTTT. Translated, it gives CSAIQKGSTDTQYF.

This clonotype appeared many times. The V and J genes are TRBV5-1 and TRBJ2-1; D possibly corresponds to TRBD1 (5 bases). V lost 0 bases, J lost 0 bases, and 7 bases lay in between. Germline CDR1 is SGHRS and CDR2 is YFSETQ. The CDR3 is 15 amino acids. DNA of the CDR3: TGCGCCAGCAGCTTGGGACAGACCTCCTACAATGAGCAGTTCTTC. It encodes CASSLGQTSYNEQFF.

This chain uses TRBV7-9 with TRBJ1-1; D is uncertain. There are 14 residues in the CDR3. V was cut by 3 bases and J by 3 bases, with 11 bases left in between. In germline, CDR1 is SEHNR, CDR2 FQNEAQ (reference sequence). CDR3 in amino acids: CASSLSSGDTEAFF. The CDR3 nucleotides read TGTGCCAGCAGCTTGAGCTCCGGGGACACTGAAGCTTTCTTT.

The chain combines TRBV10-3 with TRBJ2-2, with D possibly matching TRBD1 (7 bases). This CDR3 comprises 15 residues. V lost 2 bases, J lost 5 bases, and 12 bases lay in between. From germline, CDR1 is ENHRY and CDR2 SYGVKD. CDR3 residues: CAISERRGRTGELFF. The CDR3, as DNA: TGTGCCATCAGTGAGCGGAGGGGGCGGACCGGGGAGCTGTTTTTT.

The chain employs TRBV15 and TRBJ2-4; perhaps TRBD2 as D (5 bases). V dropped 11 bases and J dropped 0 bases, with 8 bases sitting between them. The germline V gene encodes CDR1 LNHNV and CDR2 YYDKDF (reference sequence). This CDR3 has 12 residues. The CDR3 DNA sequence: TGTGCCTCAGGACTAGCCAAAAACATTCAGTACTTC. This codes for CASGLAKNIQYF.

This clonotype was observed a few times. The genes are TRBV3-1 and TRBJ2-7, with D possibly being TRBD1 (6 bases). The germline V gene encodes CDR1 LGHDT and CDR2 YNNKEL (reference sequence). Trimming left V 3 bases short and J 6 bases short, with 12 bases between. CDR3 size: 13 residues. As DNA, the CDR3 is TGTGCCAGCAGCCAGGATGACAGGTCCGAGCAGTACTTC. Its protein is CASSQDDRSEQYF.

This clonotype has only a few counts. The chain is built from TRBV12-3 or TRBV12-4 and TRBJ1-2; D gene unclear. CDR3 length equals 13 residues. V lost 8 bases, J lost 8 bases, and 18 bases lay in between. CDR3 sequence reads: CASGLIYREGYTF. The CDR3 coding sequence is TGTGCCAGCGGCCTTATTTATCGGGAGGGCTACACCTTC.

V and J are TRBV15 and TRBJ1-5; no reliable D call. Germline-derived CDR1 and CDR2 are LNHNV and YYDKDF (reference sequence). The V end lost 7 bases, the J end lost 4 bases, and 14 bases lay between the germline ends. The CDR3 has 14 residues. CDR3 region: CATTYSIENQPQHF. The CDR3 DNA sequence: TGTGCCACCACCTACAGTATTGAAAATCAGCCCCAGCATTTT.

This clonotype has more than one count but fewer than ten. The genes are TRBV7-2 and TRBJ2-3, with TRBD2 matching over 12 bases. The CDR3 runs to 18 residues. V gave up 2 bases and J gave up 5 bases; unmatched junction bases: 11. Germline values: CDR1 SGHTA, CDR2 FQGNSA. This chain's CDR3 is CASSLWASGRAGGDTQYF. CDR3 in DNA: TGTGCCAGCAGCTTATGGGCTAGCGGGAGGGCCGGGGGAGATACGCAGTATTTT.

The chain joins TRBV6-1 to TRBJ2-3; tentatively, D is TRBD2 (6 bases). This CDR3 has 13 amino acids. V dropped 10 bases and J dropped 4 bases, with 15 bases sitting between them. Germline V gives CDR1 MNHNS, CDR2 SASEGT. The CDR3 DNA follows: TGTGCCACCCACCCGGGGGTCGCAGATACGCAGTATTTT. It is translated as CATHPGVADTQYF.

This clonotype was seen at least ten times. The chain recombines TRBV4-3 with TRBJ2-2; no clear D. The CDR3 sequence is 14 residues long. V dropped 0 bases and J dropped 3 bases, with 5 bases sitting between them. CDR1 is LGHNA, CDR2 YSLEER, per germline. In DNA, the CDR3 is TGCGCCAGCAGCCAAGAACAGTACACCGGGGAGCTGTTTTTT. Translating it yields CASSQEQYTGELFF.

In its sample, this clonotype was seen many times. The chain is built from TRBV12-3 or TRBV12-4 and TRBJ2-3, with 7 nucleotides matching TRBD2. The CDR3 has 14 amino acids. Unmatched junction bases numbered 7, after V lost 5 bases and J lost 5 bases. CDR3 sequence (DNA): TGTGCCAGCAGTAAGAGCGGGATACAAGATACGCAGTATTTT. Its translation: CASSKSGIQDTQYF.

In nucleotides, the CDR3 is TGTGCCAGCAGCGTCGGTCCCATTGACGAGCAGTACTTC. This sequence encodes CASSVGPIDEQYF. The chain has TRBV9 and TRBJ2-7; no definite D call. The germline V gene encodes CDR1 SGDLS and CDR2 YYNGEE. Trimming stripped 2 bases from V and 5 bases from J, with 11 bases between. The CDR3 is made up of 13 amino acids.

The chain couples TRBV5-1 to TRBJ2-1; D perhaps matches TRBD1 (6 bases). This CDR3 contains 17 residues. Germline CDR1 reads SGHRS; CDR2 reads YFSETQ. V shed 0 bases and J shed 7 bases, with 20 bases lying between them. The CDR3 is CASSLAGAGSGRNEQFF. The CDR3, as DNA: TGCGCCAGCAGCTTGGCAGGGGCCGGTAGTGGCCGAAATGAGCAGTTCTTC. Looking up the rest from reference TRBV5-1 and TRBJ2-1 gives the full variable domain: KAGVTQTPRYLIKTRGQQVTLSCSPISGHRSVSWYQQTPGQGLQFLFEYFSETQRNKGNFPGRFSGRQFSNSRSEMNVSTLELGDSALYLCASSLAGAGSGRNEQFFGPGTRLTVL.